These 3 T cell receptor beta chains were all obtained from the same sample, sequenced in a study of naive and memory T cell subsets (dated by TCRdb to about 2017). Library generation was performed with UMI-ligation and nested PCR. The reads were generated on an Illumina MiSeq. The beta constant-region primer was an equimolar mix of two oligonucleotides covering both TRBC1 and TRBC2. The raw public reads went through TCRdb reprocessing: fastp at Q25, MiXCR clone calling, in-frame beta chains kept. Merged by CDR3 protein, the rows form single entries marked with the most common genes and DNA. The sample table contains about 90,000 distinct CDR3 sequences; only one count was recorded for approximately 6.5% of them. Around 1.6% of the sample is taken by the ten largest. Material: central memory CD4+ T cells from blood. In the paper's terms, the cell subset or site label means: central memory, CD45RA- CD27+. Receptors originate from a human donor in good health.

This clonotype appeared a single time. A single base separates this from a much larger clone, so it may be a read error. This rearrangement joins TRBV19 to TRBJ2-3, with 8 bases aligning to TRBD1. The V and J ends lost 6 bases and 7 bases, in that order; junction bases with no gene match: 15. The CDR3 covers 16 residues. Germline CDR1 is LNHDA and CDR2 is SQIVND (reference sequence). The CDR3: CASRSQGVEGRYTQYF. The CDR3, as DNA: TGTGCCAGTAGGTCACAGGGGGTCGAGGGCCGATATACGCAGTATTTT.

The sample holds many counts of this clonotype. The chain has TRBV20-1 and TRBJ2-3; D not resolved. The CDR3 extends over 12 amino acids. Trimming left V 3 bases short and J 2 bases short, with 6 bases between. CDR1 is DFQATT and CDR2 is SNEGSKA in the germline V gene (reference sequence). Here the CDR3 reads CSASEHTDTQYF. The CDR3 coding sequence is TGCAGTGCTAGCGAACACACAGATACGCAGTATTTT.

This clonotype came up many times. The gene calls are TRBV19 and TRBJ2-2; D not certain. This CDR3 comprises 11 residues. Deletions cut 3 bases from V and 8 bases from J, with 4 bases between. CDR1 LNHDA and CDR2 SQIVND come from the germline V gene (reference sequence). In DNA form, the CDR3 reads TGTGCCAGTAGTATGCGGGGGGAGCTGTTTTTT. The encoded protein is CASSMRGELFF. The complete variable domain, with remaining parts taken from reference TRBV19 and TRBJ2-2, reads DGGITQSPKYLFRKEGQNVTLSCEQNLNHDAMYWYRQDPGQGLRLIYYSQIVNDFQKGDIAEGYSVSREKKESFPLTVTSAQKNPTAFYLCASSMRGELFFGEGSRLTVL.